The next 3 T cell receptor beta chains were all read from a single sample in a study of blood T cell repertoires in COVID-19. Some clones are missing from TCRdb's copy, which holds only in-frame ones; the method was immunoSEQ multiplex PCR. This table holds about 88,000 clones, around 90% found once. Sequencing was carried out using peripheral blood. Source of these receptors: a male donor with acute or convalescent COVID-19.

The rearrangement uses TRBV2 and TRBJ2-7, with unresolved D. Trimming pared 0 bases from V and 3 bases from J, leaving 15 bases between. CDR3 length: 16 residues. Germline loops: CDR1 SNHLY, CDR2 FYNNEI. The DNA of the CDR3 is TGTGCCAGCAGTGAAGCATCCCGCTGGCCCGACTACGAGCAGTACTTC. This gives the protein CASSEASRWPDYEQYF.

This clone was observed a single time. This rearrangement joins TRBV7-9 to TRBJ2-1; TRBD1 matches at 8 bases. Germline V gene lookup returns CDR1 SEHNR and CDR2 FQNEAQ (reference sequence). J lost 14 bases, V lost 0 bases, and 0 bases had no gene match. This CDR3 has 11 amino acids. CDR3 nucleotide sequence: TGTGCCAGCAGCTTAGCACAGGGGGAGTTCTTC. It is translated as CASSLAQGEFF.

This CDR3 reads CASNQGSLNYGYTF. CDR3 nucleotide sequence: TGTGCCAGCAACCAGGGGAGTTTGAACTATGGCTACACCTTC. The chain links TRBV28 to TRBJ1-2, with D perhaps TRBD1 (6 bases). Looked up from germline, CDR1 is MDHEN and CDR2 is SYDVKM. There are 14 residues in the CDR3. V lost 7 bases, J lost 2 bases, and 14 bases lay in between.